The following is a TCR beta chain sequence with its context. The target antigen is unknown. Germline values: CDR1 MNHEY, CDR2 SVGAGI. This CDR3 is 15 amino acids long. J was trimmed by 1 base and V by 2 bases; bases with no gene match: 2. PCR employed 60 Vbeta and 13 Jbeta primers. Data came from immunoSEQ multiplex PCR; TCRdb stores just in-frame clones and leaves some out. The sample has fewer than 200,000 clones, 60% to 80% seen once. The entry originates in a study of cytomegalovirus exposure and HLA in healthy donors. Points from the study as a whole: Most CMV-associated TCR beta chains were later found to appear HLA-restricted. Presence/absence analyses assumed roughly uniform sequencing depth across donors, which may not hold.

The receptor comes from a woman between 45 and 65 years old in good health and CMV-seropositive. The V gene is TRBV6-5, the J gene TRBJ1-2; 9 nucleotides match TRBD1. The sequencing input was PBMCs. Here the CDR3 DNA reads TGTGCCAGCAGTTACGAGACAGGGGGTAACTATGGCTACACCTTC. As protein: CASSYETGGNYGYTF.